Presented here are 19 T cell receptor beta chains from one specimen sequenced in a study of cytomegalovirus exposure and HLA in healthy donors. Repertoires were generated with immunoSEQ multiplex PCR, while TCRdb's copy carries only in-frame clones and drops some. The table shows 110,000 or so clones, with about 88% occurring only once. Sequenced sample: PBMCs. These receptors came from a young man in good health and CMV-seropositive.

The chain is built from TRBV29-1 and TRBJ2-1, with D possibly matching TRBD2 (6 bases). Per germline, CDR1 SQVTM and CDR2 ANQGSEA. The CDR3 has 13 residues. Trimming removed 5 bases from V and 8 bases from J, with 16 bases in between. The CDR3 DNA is TGCAGCGTTCACCGGGACTCCGGGGATGAGCAGTTCTTC. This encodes CSVHRDSGDEQFF.

The CDR3 region is CASSSRWGTGYNSPLHF. DNA for the CDR3: TGTGCCAGTAGTTCTCGTTGGGGGACTGGCTATAATTCACCCCTCCACTTT. The chain uses TRBV19 and TRBJ1-6; possibly TRBD1 for D (5 bases). The V gene lost 5 bases and the J gene lost 3 bases, with 17 bases spanning the gap. The CDR3 contains 17 residues. Germline lookup yields CDR1 LNHDA and CDR2 SQIVND (reference sequence).

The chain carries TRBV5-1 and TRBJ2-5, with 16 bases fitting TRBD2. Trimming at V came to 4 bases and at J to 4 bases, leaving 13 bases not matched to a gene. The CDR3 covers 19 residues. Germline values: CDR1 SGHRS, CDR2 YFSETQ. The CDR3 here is CASSLRTGTSGGARETQYF. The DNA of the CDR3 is TGCGCCAGCAGCCTGAGGACCGGGACTAGCGGGGGGGCTCGAGAGACCCAGTACTTC.

CDR3 sequence (DNA): TGTGCCAGCAGCTTTGGGGGGGCAATCAGGAACACTGAAGCTTTCTTT. Protein: CASSFGGAIRNTEAFF. The V and J genes are TRBV7-2 and TRBJ1-1, with D maybe TRBD1 (6 bases). CDR1 and CDR2 (germline): SGHTA, FQGNSA. V lost 3 bases to trimming and J lost 1 base, with 15 bases between them. This CDR3 has 16 residues. Filled out from reference TRBV7-2 and TRBJ1-1, the complete variable domain reads GAGVSQSPSNKVTEKGKDVELRCDPISGHTALYWYRQSLGQGLEFLIYFQGNSAPDKSGLPSDRFSAERTGGSVSTLTIQRTQQEDSAVYLCASSFGGAIRNTEAFFGQGTRLTVV.

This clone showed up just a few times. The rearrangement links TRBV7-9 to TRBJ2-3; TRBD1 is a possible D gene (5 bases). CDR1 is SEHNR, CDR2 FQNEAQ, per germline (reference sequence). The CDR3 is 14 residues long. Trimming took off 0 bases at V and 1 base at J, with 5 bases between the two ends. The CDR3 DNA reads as TGTGCCAGCAGCTTAGCAGGGGGCACAGATACGCAGTATTTT. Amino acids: CASSLAGGTDTQYF.

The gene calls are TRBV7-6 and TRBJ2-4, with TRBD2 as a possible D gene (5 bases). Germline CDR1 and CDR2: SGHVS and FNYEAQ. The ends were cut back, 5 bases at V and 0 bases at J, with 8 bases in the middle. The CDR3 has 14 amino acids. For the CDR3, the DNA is TGTGCCAGCAGCCCGGGGAGAGCCAAAAACATTCAGTACTTC. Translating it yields CASSPGRAKNIQYF. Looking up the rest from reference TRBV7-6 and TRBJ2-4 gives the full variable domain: GAGVSQSPRYKVTKRGQDVALRCDPISGHVSLYWYRQALGQGPEFLTYFNYEAQQDKSGLPNDRFSAERPEGSISTLTIQRTEQRDSAMYRCASSPGRAKNIQYFGAGTRLSVL.

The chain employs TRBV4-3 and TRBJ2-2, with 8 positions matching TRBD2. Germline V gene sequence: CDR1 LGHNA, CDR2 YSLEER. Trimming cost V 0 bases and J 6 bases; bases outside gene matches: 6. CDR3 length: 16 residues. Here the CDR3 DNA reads TGCGCCAGCAGCCAAGATCGGGAGGGATTAGCCGGGGAGCTGTTTTTT. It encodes CASSQDREGLAGELFF.

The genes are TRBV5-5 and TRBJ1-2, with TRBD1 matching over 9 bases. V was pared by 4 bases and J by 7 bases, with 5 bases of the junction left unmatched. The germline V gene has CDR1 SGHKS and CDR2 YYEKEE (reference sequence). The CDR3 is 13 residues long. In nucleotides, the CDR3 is TGTGCCAGCAGCCCCGGGACAGGGTTTGGCTACACCTTC. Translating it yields CASSPGTGFGYTF.

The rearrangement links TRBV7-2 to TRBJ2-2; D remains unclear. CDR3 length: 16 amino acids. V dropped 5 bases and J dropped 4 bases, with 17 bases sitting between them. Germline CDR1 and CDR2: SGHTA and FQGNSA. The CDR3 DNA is TGTGCCAGCAGCGTAGGACCGCGGCCGGGCACCGGGGAGCTGTTTTTT. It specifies CASSVGPRPGTGELFF.

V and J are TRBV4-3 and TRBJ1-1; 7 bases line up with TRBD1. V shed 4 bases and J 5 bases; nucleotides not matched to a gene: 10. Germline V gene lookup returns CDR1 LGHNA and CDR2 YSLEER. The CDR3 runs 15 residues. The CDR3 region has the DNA TGCGCCAGCAGCCCCGAAGGGGGCAAGGGGACTGAAGCTTTCTTT. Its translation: CASSPEGGKGTEAFF.

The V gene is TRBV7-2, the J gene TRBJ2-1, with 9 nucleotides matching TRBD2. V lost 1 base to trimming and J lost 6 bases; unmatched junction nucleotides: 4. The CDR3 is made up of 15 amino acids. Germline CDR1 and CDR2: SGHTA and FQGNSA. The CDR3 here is CASSLVAGALNEQFF. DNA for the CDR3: TGTGCCAGCAGCTTAGTAGCGGGGGCCCTCAATGAGCAGTTCTTC.

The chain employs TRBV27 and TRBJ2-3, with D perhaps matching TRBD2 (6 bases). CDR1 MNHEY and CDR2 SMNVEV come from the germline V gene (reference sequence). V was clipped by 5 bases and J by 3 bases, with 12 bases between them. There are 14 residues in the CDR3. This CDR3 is CASSGDLLTDTQYF. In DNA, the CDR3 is TGTGCCAGCAGTGGGGACTTGCTAACAGATACGCAGTATTTT.

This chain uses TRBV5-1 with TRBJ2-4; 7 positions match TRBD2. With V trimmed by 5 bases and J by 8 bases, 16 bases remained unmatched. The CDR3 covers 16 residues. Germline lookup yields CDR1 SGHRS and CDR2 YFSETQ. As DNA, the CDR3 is TGCGCCAGCAGGGAGTTCGTACAGCCGGGGGGTGACATTCAGTACTTC. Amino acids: CASREFVQPGGDIQYF.

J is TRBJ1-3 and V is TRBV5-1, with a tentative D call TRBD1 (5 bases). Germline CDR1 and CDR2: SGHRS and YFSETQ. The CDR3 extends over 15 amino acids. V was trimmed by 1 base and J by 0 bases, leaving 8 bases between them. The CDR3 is CASSLRGTSGNTIYF. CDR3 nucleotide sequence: TGCGCCAGCAGCTTGCGGGGGACCTCTGGAAACACCATATATTTT.

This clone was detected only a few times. The chain's CDR3 is CASIPSGGGGETQYF. The CDR3, as DNA: TGCGCCAGCATACCCAGCGGGGGAGGTGGAGAGACCCAGTACTTC. The chain employs TRBV5-1 and TRBJ2-5, with 8 bases aligning to TRBD2. J gave up 4 bases and V 6 bases, and 11 bases lay outside the gene matches. Germline loops: CDR1 SGHRS, CDR2 YFSETQ. The CDR3 covers 15 residues.

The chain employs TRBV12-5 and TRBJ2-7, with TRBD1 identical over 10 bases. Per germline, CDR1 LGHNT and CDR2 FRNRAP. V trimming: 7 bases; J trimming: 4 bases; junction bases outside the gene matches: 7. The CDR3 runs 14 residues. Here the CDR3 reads CASAATGGIYEQYF. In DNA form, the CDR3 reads TGTGCTAGTGCTGCGACAGGGGGCATTTACGAGCAGTACTTC.

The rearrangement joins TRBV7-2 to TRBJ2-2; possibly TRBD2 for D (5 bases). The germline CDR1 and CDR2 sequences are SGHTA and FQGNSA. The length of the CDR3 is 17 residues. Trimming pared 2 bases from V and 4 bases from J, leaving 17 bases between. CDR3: CASSLNLRAAATGELFF. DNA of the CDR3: TGTGCCAGCAGCTTAAACTTGCGGGCGGCGGCCACCGGGGAGCTGTTTTTT.

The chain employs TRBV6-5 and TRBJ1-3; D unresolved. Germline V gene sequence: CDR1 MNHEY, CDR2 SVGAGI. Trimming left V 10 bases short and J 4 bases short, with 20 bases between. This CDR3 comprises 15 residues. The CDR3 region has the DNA TGTGCCACTTCACCTAGCGGGGTCGCCGGAAACACCATATATTTT. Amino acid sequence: CATSPSGVAGNTIYF.

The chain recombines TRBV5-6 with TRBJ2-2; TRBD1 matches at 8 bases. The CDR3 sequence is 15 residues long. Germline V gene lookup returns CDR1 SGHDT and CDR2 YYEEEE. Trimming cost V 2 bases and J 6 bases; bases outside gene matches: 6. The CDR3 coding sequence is TGTGCCAGCAGCTTTAGCCCGACAGGGGCCGGGGAGCTGTTTTTT. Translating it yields CASSFSPTGAGELFF.